This entry is about one TCR beta chain. Its matching antigen is unknown. Germline V CDR1 and CDR2: MNHNS, SASEGT. V lost 6 bases, J lost 5 bases, and 11 bases lay in between. This CDR3 has 13 residues. This entry comes from a study of cytomegalovirus exposure and HLA in healthy donors. Findings of the study overall: In a later analysis, specific HLA alleles were associated with around 17,000 TCR beta sequences at a 0.05 false discovery rate. In a later analysis, V- and J-gene trimming of beta chains associated with a DCLRE1C missense variant, replicated independently. An apparent linkage of common viral pathogens to several of the most significant clusters emerged in a later analysis. Indistinguishable V segments such as TRBV6-2 and TRBV6-3 were excluded.

PCR involved 60 Vbeta and 13 Jbeta primers. Clones were read by immunoSEQ multiplex PCR, and TCRdb kept only the in-frame ones, dropping some. The top ten hold about 1.5% of the sample, which has roughly 56,000 clones, approximately 89% seen once. This sequence was found in a man aged 18 to 35 in good health and CMV-seronegative. The V gene is TRBV6-1, the J gene TRBJ1-5; tentatively, D is TRBD1 (5 bases). The sequenced material came from PBMCs. Here the CDR3 DNA reads TGTGCCAGCAGCCCATCGGGGGATCAGCCCCAGCATTTT. Residues: CASSPSGDQPQHF.